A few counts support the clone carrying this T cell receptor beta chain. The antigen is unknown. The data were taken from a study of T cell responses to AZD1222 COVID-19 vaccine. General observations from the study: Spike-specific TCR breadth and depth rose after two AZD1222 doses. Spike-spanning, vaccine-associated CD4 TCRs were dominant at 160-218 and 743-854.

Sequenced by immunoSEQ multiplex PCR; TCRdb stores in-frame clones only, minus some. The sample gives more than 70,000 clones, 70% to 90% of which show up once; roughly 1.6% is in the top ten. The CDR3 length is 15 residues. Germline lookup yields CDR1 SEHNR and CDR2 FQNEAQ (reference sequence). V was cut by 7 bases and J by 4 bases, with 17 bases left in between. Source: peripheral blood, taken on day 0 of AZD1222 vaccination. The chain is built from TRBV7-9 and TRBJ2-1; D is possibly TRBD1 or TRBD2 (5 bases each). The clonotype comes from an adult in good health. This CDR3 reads CASIPGRVGYNEQFF. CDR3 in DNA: TGTGCCAGCATCCCAGGGCGGGTGGGATACAATGAGCAGTTCTTC.